Described below is a single TCR beta chain sequence and its context. The trim removed 5 bases at V and 4 bases at J, leaving 3 bases unmatched. CDR3 length: 13 residues. Germline V lookup: CDR1 SGHNT, CDR2 YENEEA. These data belong to a study of T cell changes during pregnancy in multiple sclerosis. Clones were sequenced by immunoSEQ multiplex PCR, and TCRdb holds only the in-frame ones, with some missing. The data show about 69,000 clones, with roughly 88% seen just once and approximately 1.5% held by the top ten. The clonotype originates from a female donor with multiple sclerosis, enrolled in a pregnancy study. The specimen comprised peripheral blood, sampled in the third trimester of pregnancy. This chain uses TRBV11-3 with TRBJ2-7, with 9 bases lining up with TRBD1. CDR3 coding DNA: TGTGCCAGCAGCCCAGGGACAGGGTACGAGCAGTACTTC. Its translation: CASSPGTGYEQYF. The whole variable domain, filled in from reference TRBV11-3 and TRBJ2-7, reads EAGVVQSPRYKIIEKKQPVAFWCNPISGHNTLYWYLQNLGQGPELLIRYENEEAVDDSQLPKDRFSAERLKGVDSTLKIQPAELGDSAVYLCASSPGTGYEQYFGPGTRLTVT.